The TCR beta chain described here comes from a study of ipilimumab plus nivolumab after autologous stem cell transplantation. Overall study: Median doses per patient: a few ipilimumab, seven to nine nivolumab.

Here immunoSEQ multiplex PCR was the method, and the copy in TCRdb shows in-frame clones only, minus some. The data hold 15,000 to 20,000 clones, with over 75% observed a single time. Trimming removed 5 bases from V and 6 bases from J, with 31 bases in between. CDR3 length: 19 amino acids. The germline gives CDR1 LNHDA, CDR2 SQIVND (reference sequence). Starting 14 to 28 days after autologous transplant, ipilimumab 1 mg/kg was given. This specimen consisted of PBMCs, obtained in a trial of ipilimumab plus nivolumab as post-transplant consolidation. This chain joins TRBV19 and TRBJ1-1; tentatively, D is TRBD1 (6 bases). This receptor was taken from a male donor with diffuse large B-cell lymphoma. The CDR3 nucleotides are TGTGCCAGTAGTTCCTTTTCTCTGGGGGCTGCGGGGGTAGGCGCTGAAGCTTTCTTT. Its protein product is CASSSFSLGAAGVGAEAFF.